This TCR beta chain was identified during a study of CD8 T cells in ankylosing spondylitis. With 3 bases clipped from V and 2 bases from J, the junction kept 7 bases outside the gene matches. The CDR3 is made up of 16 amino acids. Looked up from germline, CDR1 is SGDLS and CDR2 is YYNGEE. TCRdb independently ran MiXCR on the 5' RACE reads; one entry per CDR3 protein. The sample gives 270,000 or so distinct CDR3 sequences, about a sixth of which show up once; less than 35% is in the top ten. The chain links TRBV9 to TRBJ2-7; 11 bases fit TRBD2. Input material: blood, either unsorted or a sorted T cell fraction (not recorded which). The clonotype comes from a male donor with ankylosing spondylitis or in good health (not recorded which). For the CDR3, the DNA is TGTGCCAGCAGCGGCGAGGGGACTAGCGGTACCTACGAGCAGTACTTC. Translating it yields CASSGEGTSGTYEQYF.